The 25 T cell receptor beta chains in this list originate from one sample, sequenced in a study of T cells in localized non-small cell lung cancer. Clones were read by immunoSEQ multiplex PCR, and TCRdb kept only the in-frame ones, dropping some. This sample has around 1,200 clones, with more than 15% found just once. Sequenced material: normal lung tissue next to the tumor, taken before any cancer treatment. The receptor source for this set is a man aged 35 to 69 with stage I squamous cell lung carcinoma.

This clone was found a few times. The V gene is TRBV15, the J gene TRBJ2-1; possibly TRBD2 for D (7 bases). The germline gives CDR1 LNHNV, CDR2 YYDKDF (reference sequence). The V and J ends lost 3 bases and 3 bases respectively, with 12 bases between them. The CDR3 length is 15 residues. The chain's CDR3 is CATSRGGGYYNEQFF. CDR3 DNA sequence: TGTGCCACCAGCAGGGGAGGGGGGTACTACAATGAGCAGTTCTTC.

The V gene is TRBV30, the J gene TRBJ1-2; 11 bases match TRBD1. With V trimmed by 1 base and J by 5 bases, 3 bases remained unmatched. Germline lookup yields CDR1 GTSNPN and CDR2 SVGIG (reference sequence). This CDR3 has 14 amino acids. The CDR3 nucleotides are TGTGCCTGGAGTGGGGACAGGGGGAAGTATGGCTACACCTTC. Its protein product is CAWSGDRGKYGYTF.

The rearrangement uses TRBV18 and TRBJ1-1; TRBD1 matches at 8 bases. Germline CDR1 is KGHSH and CDR2 is LQKENI. This CDR3 region has 15 residues. Trimming took 2 bases from V and 8 from J; bases not matched to a gene: 10. CDR3 nucleotides: TGTGCCAGCTCACCATTGACAGGGGTTCAAGCGGAAGCTTTCTTT. Translation: CASSPLTGVQAEAFF.

The rearrangement links TRBV6-8 to TRBJ1-4; 9 bases align to TRBD1. This CDR3 has 16 amino acids. Per the germline V gene, CDR1 is MNHGY and CDR2 is SAAAGT. The V gene end was trimmed by 4 bases and the J gene end by 4 bases; junction bases not matched to a gene: 7. CDR3 DNA: TGTGCCAGCAGTTGGAGGACAGGGGAAGATAATGAAAAACTGTTTTTT. It yields the protein CASSWRTGEDNEKLFF.

The chain has TRBV9 and TRBJ1-2; no clear D. This CDR3 has 12 amino acids. CDR1 and CDR2 from the germline V gene are SGDLS and YYNGEE. V was shortened by 4 bases and J by 4 bases, with 8 bases between the two germline ends. The CDR3, as DNA: TGTGCCAGCAGCCAAGAAACCTATGGCTACACCTTC. It translates to CASSQETYGYTF.

Only a few counts were recorded for this clone. CDR3 sequence reads: CASSEATIPPPTEAFF. In DNA, the CDR3 is TGTGCCAGCAGTGAAGCGACAATCCCTCCACCCACTGAAGCTTTCTTT. The genes are TRBV6-1 and TRBJ1-1; D remains ambiguous. Trimming took off 0 bases at V and 4 bases at J, with 15 bases between the two ends. This CDR3 has 16 residues. CDR1 and CDR2 (germline): MNHNS, SASEGT.

Only a few counts were recorded for this clone. The chain combines TRBV4-1 with TRBJ2-7; a possible D gene is TRBD2 (6 bases). V dropped 0 bases and J dropped 4 bases, with 13 bases sitting between them. Germline lookup yields CDR1 MGHRA and CDR2 YSYEKL. The CDR3 is made up of 15 amino acids. This chain's CDR3 is CASSQDRGGVYEQYF. CDR3 bases: TGCGCCAGCAGCCAAGATCGCGGCGGGGTTTACGAGCAGTACTTC.

The chain carries TRBV29-1 and TRBJ2-3; 7 nucleotides agree with TRBD1. The trim removed 0 bases at V and 5 bases at J, leaving 11 bases unmatched. The germline V gene has CDR1 SQVTM and CDR2 ANQGSEA. The CDR3 loop spans 16 amino acids. CDR3 in DNA: TGCAGCGTTGAAGACCCGGACAGGCCGGGGAGAGATACGCAGTATTTT. Translated: CSVEDPDRPGRDTQYF.

A few counts support this clone. The J gene is TRBJ1-1, the V gene TRBV9, with D unclear. The germline V gene encodes CDR1 SGDLS and CDR2 YYNGEE. CDR3 length: 13 residues. Trimming took 1 base from V and 5 from J, leaving 9 bases between them. The CDR3 is CASSVSPETEAFF. In nucleotides, the CDR3 is TGTGCCAGCAGCGTAAGTCCTGAAACTGAAGCTTTCTTT.

The sample holds a few counts of this clone. V is TRBV6-1 and J is TRBJ1-3; D not resolved. Trimming pared 1 base from V and 4 bases from J, leaving 2 bases between. Germline CDR1 MNHNS, CDR2 SASEGT. The CDR3 length is 12 residues. The CDR3 DNA is TGTGCCAGCAGTGAAGTAGGAAACACCATATATTTT. This gives the protein CASSEVGNTIYF.

V gene TRBV19 combines with J gene TRBJ2-3; the match to TRBD1 covers 9 bases. The V gene's germline CDR1 is LNHDA and CDR2 SQIVND (reference sequence). V trimming: 6 bases; J trimming: 4 bases; junction bases outside the gene matches: 14. CDR3 size: 17 residues. The CDR3 DNA is TGTGCCAGTAGACCCTGGAGTACAGGGGGCGCGGCAGATACGCAGTATTTT. This translates into CASRPWSTGGAADTQYF.

This chain joins TRBV18 and TRBJ2-7; TRBD2 might be the D (5 bases). V was clipped by 4 bases and J by 4 bases, with 14 bases between them. CDR3 length: 14 amino acids. Germline CDR1 is KGHSH and CDR2 is LQKENI. In DNA, the CDR3 is TGTGCCAGCTCACGAGCCGGGAAGGGTTACGAGCAGTACTTC. It yields the protein CASSRAGKGYEQYF.

The chain carries TRBV12-5 and TRBJ2-3; no firm D call. The CDR3 is 14 amino acids. The V end lost 3 bases, the J end lost 2 bases, and 9 bases lay between the germline ends. CDR1 is LGHNT, CDR2 FRNRAP, per germline. CDR3 residues: CASGLGDPTDTQYF. The CDR3 DNA is TGTGCTAGTGGTTTAGGCGACCCCACAGATACGCAGTATTTT. The whole variable domain, remainder taken from reference TRBV12-5 and TRBJ2-3, is DARVTQTPRHKVTEMGQEVTMRCQPILGHNTVFWYRQTMMQGLELLAYFRNRAPLDDSGMPKDRFSAEMPDATLATLKIQPSEPRDSAVYFCASGLGDPTDTQYFGPGTRLTVL.

The sample holds a few counts of this clone. The rearrangement links TRBV30 to TRBJ2-2; D perhaps matches TRBD1 (5 bases). Germline V gene lookup returns CDR1 GTSNPN and CDR2 SVGIG (reference sequence). The CDR3 is 14 amino acids. Trimming pared 2 bases from V and 0 bases from J, leaving 7 bases between. The CDR3 region is CAWSRGPNTGELFF. The DNA for the CDR3 is TGTGCCTGGAGTAGGGGCCCGAACACCGGGGAGCTGTTTTTT.

Only a few counts were recorded for this clone. V and J are TRBV11-3 and TRBJ1-1, with a tentative D call TRBD1 (5 bases). CDR1 and CDR2 from the germline V gene are SGHNT and YENEEA. Trimming left V 8 bases short and J 6 bases short, with 19 bases between. CDR3 size: 14 residues. DNA of the CDR3: TGTGCCAGCTCCCTCGGGGGGACGGTGGCTGAAGCTTTCTTT. Translated: CASSLGGTVAEAFF.

J is TRBJ1-4 and V is TRBV11-3, with a tentative D call TRBD1 (5 bases). Per the germline V gene, CDR1 is SGHNT and CDR2 is YENEEA. Between the trimmed V and J ends, which lost 5 bases and 5 bases, there was a span of 15 bases. The CDR3 has 15 amino acids. CDR3 amino acids: CASSDSGLRNEKLFF. DNA for the CDR3: TGTGCCAGCAGCGACTCAGGGCTGAGAAATGAAAAACTGTTTTTT.

This chain connects TRBV5-1 to TRBJ2-1, with D possibly matching TRBD2 (6 bases). V lost 0 bases and J 6 bases, leaving 13 bases between the germline ends. There are 15 residues in the CDR3. CDR1 is SGHRS, CDR2 YFSETQ, per germline. CDR3 sequence: CASSLDGLLLNEQFF. The DNA for the CDR3 is TGCGCCAGCAGCTTGGATGGACTATTACTCAATGAGCAGTTCTTC.

This rearrangement joins TRBV5-1 to TRBJ1-2, with D tentatively TRBD1 (5 bases). The CDR3 is 14 residues long. Trimming left V 3 bases short and J 2 bases short, with 11 bases between. Germline loops: CDR1 SGHRS, CDR2 YFSETQ. The CDR3 is CASSSGLTNYGYTF. The CDR3 nucleotides are TGCGCCAGCAGCTCGGGACTGACGAACTATGGCTACACCTTC.

The chain couples TRBV29-1 to TRBJ1-2; no firm D call. The CDR3 covers 13 residues. Germline CDR1 is SQVTM and CDR2 is ANQGSEA. Deletions cut 3 bases from V and 4 bases from J, with 12 bases between. This chain's CDR3 is CSVEGGETYGYTF. CDR3 DNA sequence: TGCAGCGTTGAGGGAGGCGAGACCTATGGCTACACCTTC.

Note on this clone: Mismatch with germline at one junction end may stem from a read error. The chain is built from TRBV6-8 and TRBJ1-6; D gene ambiguous. This CDR3 is built from 12 residues. Germline V gives CDR1 MNHGY, CDR2 SAAAGT. This chain's CDR3 is CASTERTPFRSF. In DNA, the CDR3 is TGTGCCAGCACGGAAAGGACCCCTTTTCGGAGCTTT.

By proportion, this clone is large. CDR3 loop: CASSSNRGRYEQYF. In DNA form, the CDR3 reads TGTGCCAGCAGCTCGAACAGAGGGAGGTACGAGCAGTACTTC. The chain joins TRBV11-3 to TRBJ2-7, with D possibly matching TRBD2 (6 bases). CDR1 is SGHNT, CDR2 YENEEA, per germline. The CDR3 is made up of 14 amino acids. V was shortened by 4 bases and J by 4 bases, with 14 bases between the two germline ends.

V gene TRBV11-3 combines with J gene TRBJ2-6, with TRBD1 as a possible D gene (6 bases). Germline lookup yields CDR1 SGHNT and CDR2 YENEEA. V was trimmed by 3 bases and J by 1 base, leaving 16 bases between them. The CDR3 extends over 18 amino acids. CDR3 nucleotide sequence: TGTGCCAGCAGCTTGAACAGGGACGCCCTATCTGGGGCCAACGTCCTGACTTTC. Its translation is CASSLNRDALSGANVLTF. Based on the CDR3 plus reference TRBV11-3 and TRBJ2-6, the full variable domain is EAGVVQSPRYKIIEKKQPVAFWCNPISGHNTLYWYLQNLGQGPELLIRYENEEAVDDSQLPKDRFSAERLKGVDSTLKIQPAELGDSAVYLCASSLNRDALSGANVLTFGAGSRLTVL.

There are a few counts of this clone. The rearrangement uses TRBV11-3 and TRBJ1-3; a possible D gene is TRBD1 (6 bases). The germline V gene has CDR1 SGHNT and CDR2 YENEEA. The CDR3 contains 14 residues. V dropped 3 bases and J dropped 8 bases, with 14 bases sitting between them. CDR3 amino acids: CASSFDRLGDTIYF. CDR3 nucleotide sequence: TGTGCCAGCAGCTTCGACAGGCTAGGGGACACCATATATTTT.

V is TRBV28 and J is TRBJ1-1, with 9 bases matching TRBD1. Germline CDR1 MDHEN, CDR2 SYDVKM. Trimming at V came to 7 bases and at J to 4 bases, leaving 13 bases not matched to a gene. This CDR3 region has 16 residues. CDR3 sequence (DNA): TGTGCCAGCACCAACCCGGGACAGGGAGGAAGCACTGAAGCTTTCTTT. It translates to CASTNPGQGGSTEAFF.

V usage is TRBV29-1 and J usage is TRBJ1-4; possible D gene TRBD1, 6 bases. Germline-derived CDR1 and CDR2 are SQVTM and ANQGSEA. The CDR3 spans 15 residues. V lost 6 bases and J lost 0, with 14 bases in between. The CDR3 sequence: CSVLGDTSTNEKLFF. CDR3 DNA: TGCAGCGTCTTGGGGGACACCTCAACTAATGAAAAACTGTTTTTT.